These 21 T cell receptor beta chains came from one sample sequenced in a study of cytotoxic CD8 clonotypes in ibrutinib-treated CLL. Clones were read by immunoSEQ multiplex PCR, and TCRdb kept only the in-frame ones, dropping some. The table lists more than 200,000 clones, 70% to 75% of them singletons. Material: PBMCs, obtained after 12 months of ibrutinib treatment. All receptors derive from a human donor with chronic lymphocytic leukemia.

The CDR3 region has the DNA TGTGCCAGCCAGAAGTCGGGGGGGACTGAAGCTTTCTTT. This gives the protein CASQKSGGTEAFF. The chain recombines TRBV7-9 with TRBJ1-1, with D maybe TRBD1 (5 bases). V was cut by 8 bases and J by 5 bases, with 15 bases left in between. CDR3 size: 13 residues. The germline V gene has CDR1 SEHNR and CDR2 FQNEAQ (reference sequence).

This rearrangement joins TRBV5-1 to TRBJ2-7; 10 nucleotides agree with TRBD1. The CDR3 spans 15 residues. Trimming took 1 base from V and 7 from J; bases not matched to a gene: 8. Germline V gene lookup returns CDR1 SGHRS and CDR2 YFSETQ. CDR3 in amino acids: CASSLRGTGVKEQYF. As DNA, the CDR3 is TGCGCCAGCAGCTTGAGAGGGACAGGGGTTAAGGAGCAGTACTTC.

The CDR3 reads CSVEEYRGRSEKLFF. In nucleotides, the CDR3 is TGCAGCGTTGAAGAATACAGGGGGCGAAGTGAAAAACTGTTTTTT. V usage is TRBV29-1 and J usage is TRBJ1-4; 9 bases are shared with TRBD1. The CDR3 covers 15 residues. Trimming removed 0 bases from V and 7 bases from J; junction bases left unmatched: 6. CDR1 is SQVTM and CDR2 is ANQGSEA in the germline V gene.

The chain joins TRBV19 to TRBJ1-5, with unresolved D. With 4 bases removed from V and 2 bases from J, the gap between germline ends came to 12 bases. The CDR3 is 15 residues long. Germline-derived CDR1 and CDR2 are LNHDA and SQIVND (reference sequence). In DNA form, the CDR3 reads TGTGCCAGTAGTAGCCACTACCTGGGCAATCAGCCCCAGCATTTT. Its translation is CASSSHYLGNQPQHF.

The chain is built from TRBV9 and TRBJ2-2; TRBD2 agrees at 10 bases. V dropped 4 bases and J dropped 4; count of bases not matched to a gene: 4. Germline V CDR1 and CDR2: SGDLS, YYNGEE. The CDR3 length is 15 residues. The CDR3 spells CASSQTSGLTGELFF. The CDR3 bases are TGTGCCAGCAGCCAGACTAGCGGGCTCACCGGGGAGCTGTTTTTT.

The chain carries TRBV12-5 and TRBJ1-2; 8 bases map to TRBD1. Germline values: CDR1 LGHNT, CDR2 FRNRAP. The ends lost 0 bases at V and 3 bases at J; junction bases unmatched: 6. The CDR3 has 16 residues. CDR3: CASGLVRQGADYGYTF. The CDR3 coding sequence is TGTGCTAGTGGTTTGGTACGCCAGGGGGCAGACTATGGCTACACCTTC.

The rearrangement uses TRBV9 and TRBJ1-1; weak D call: TRBD1 (5 bases). V lost 2 bases to trimming and J lost 6 bases, with 14 bases between them. Germline lookup yields CDR1 SGDLS and CDR2 YYNGEE. CDR3 length equals 14 residues. The chain's CDR3 is CASSVAFGAPEAFF. The CDR3, as DNA: TGTGCCAGCAGCGTCGCTTTTGGGGCACCTGAAGCTTTCTTT. Looking up the rest from reference TRBV9 and TRBJ1-1 gives the full variable domain: DSGVTQTPKHLITATGQRVTLRCSPRSGDLSVYWYQQSLDQGLQFLIQYYNGEERAKGNILERFSAQQFPDLHSELNLSSLELGDSALYFCASSVAFGAPEAFFGQGTRLTVV.

CDR3 sequence (DNA): TGTGCCTGGAGTGGGAGCGGGGCCCCATACAATGAGCAGTTCTTC. Its translation is CAWSGSGAPYNEQFF. The V and J genes are TRBV30 and TRBJ2-1, with TRBD2 matching 7 bases. The junction had 7 bases not matched to a gene; V was cut back by 1 base and J by 4 bases. The CDR3 is made up of 15 amino acids. Germline CDR1 GTSNPN, CDR2 SVGIG (reference sequence).

V is TRBV4-3 and J is TRBJ1-1, with TRBD1 identical over 8 bases. CDR1 is LGHNA and CDR2 is YSLEER in the germline V gene. The CDR3 totals 16 residues. Trimming took 2 bases from V and 1 from J; bases not matched to a gene: 6. CDR3 in amino acids: CASSQIWTGRNTEAFF. CDR3 DNA sequence: TGCGCCAGCAGCCAAATATGGACAGGGAGGAACACTGAAGCTTTCTTT.

In nucleotides, the CDR3 is TGTGCCAGCGCCTGGGGGGGGCCCTCCTACGAGCAGTACTTC. Its translation: CASAWGGPSYEQYF. The V gene is TRBV6-5, the J gene TRBJ2-7, with a weak D call TRBD2 (7 bases). This CDR3 is 14 amino acids long. From germline, CDR1 is MNHEY and CDR2 SVGAGI. The ends were cut back, 8 bases at V and 0 bases at J, with 14 bases in the middle.

This clone was recorded a few times. Additional DNA sequences in this sample encode the identical CDR3. The chain has TRBV29-1 and TRBJ1-2, with 7 bases that match TRBD1. The CDR3 sequence is 11 residues long. CDR1 SQVTM and CDR2 ANQGSEA come from the germline V gene. Germline trimming cut 4 bases from V and 4 bases from J; bases unmatched to any gene: 0. The CDR3 DNA is TGCAGCGTTGGGGACAGCTATGGCTACACCTTC. Its protein is CSVGDSYGYTF.

This chain's CDR3 is CAISAGTAASPLHF. CDR3 bases: TGTGCCATCAGTGCAGGGACAGCTGCTTCACCCCTCCACTTT. This sequence joins TRBV10-3 and TRBJ1-6; 7 nucleotides line up with TRBD1. The CDR3 extends over 14 amino acids. CDR1 and CDR2 from the germline V gene are ENHRY and SYGVKD. The junction had 6 bases not matched to a gene; V was cut back by 4 bases and J by 9 bases.

This clone was observed a handful of times. The chain recombines TRBV11-2 with TRBJ1-2; maybe TRBD1 (6 bases). The V end lost 5 bases, the J end lost 4 bases, and 11 bases lay between the germline ends. This CDR3 contains 13 residues. Germline CDR1 reads SGHAT; CDR2 reads FQNNGV. CDR3 in DNA: TGTGCCAGCAGCACCGAGGGGGGCTATGGCTACACCTTC. Protein product: CASSTEGGYGYTF.

The rearrangement links TRBV10-3 to TRBJ2-1; 11 positions match TRBD1. Trimming removed 10 bases from V and 8 bases from J; junction bases left unmatched: 10. The CDR3 has 14 amino acids. Germline CDR1 ENHRY, CDR2 SYGVKD. As DNA, the CDR3 is TGTGCCAGCGGGGACAGGGGGGGACCCTATGAGCAGTTCTTC. Translating gives CASGDRGGPYEQFF.

This clone was seen only a few times. The V and J genes are TRBV9 and TRBJ1-2; no reliable D call. The ends were cut back, 0 bases at V and 3 bases at J, with 12 bases in the middle. CDR3 length equals 15 residues. Looked up from germline, CDR1 is SGDLS and CDR2 is YYNGEE. The CDR3 here is CASSVEAGPYYGYTF. The CDR3 DNA is TGTGCCAGCAGCGTAGAGGCAGGACCTTACTATGGCTACACCTTC.

J is TRBJ1-5 and V is TRBV5-6, with 7 bases identical to TRBD1. J gave up 5 bases and V 0 bases, and 2 bases lay outside the gene matches. This CDR3 region has 14 residues. From germline, CDR1 is SGHDT and CDR2 YYEEEE. The DNA of the CDR3 is TGTGCCAGCAGCTTGGGACAGGGTGATCAGCCCCAGCATTTT. This sequence encodes CASSLGQGDQPQHF.

The chain carries TRBV7-2 and TRBJ1-5; no clear D gene. V shed 2 bases and J shed 4 bases, with 12 bases lying between them. CDR3 length equals 15 residues. Germline loops: CDR1 SGHTA, CDR2 FQGNSA. CDR3 in DNA: TGTGCCAGCAGCTTAATGATTAACGCGAATCAGCCCCAGCATTTT. It specifies CASSLMINANQPQHF.

This clone was detected only once. The gene calls are TRBV6-5 and TRBJ2-2, with D possibly being TRBD2 (6 bases). V shed 6 bases and J shed 3 bases, with 14 bases lying between them. The germline CDR1 and CDR2 sequences are MNHEY and SVGAGI. The CDR3 is 15 amino acids. The CDR3: CASSHLWGDTGELFF. CDR3 DNA: TGTGCCAGCAGCCACCTCTGGGGGGACACCGGGGAGCTGTTTTTT.

The CDR3 loop reads CASSRHRGEGLAEYF. The CDR3, as DNA: TGTGCCAGCAGTCGACACAGGGGAGAAGGGCTAGCGGAGTACTTC. This chain links TRBV28 with TRBJ2-5, with D perhaps matching TRBD1 or TRBD2 (7 bases each). The V end lost 5 bases, the J end lost 12 bases, and 25 bases lay between the germline ends. The CDR3 sequence is 15 residues long. Looked up from germline, CDR1 is MDHEN and CDR2 is SYDVKM.

This clone was counted between two and nine times. As DNA, the CDR3 is TGTGCCAGCAGTGGGGTAGGTTGGGCTTCTGAAGCTTTCTTT. This sequence encodes CASSGVGWASEAFF. The V call is TRBV25-1, the J call TRBJ1-1; D not certain. The CDR3 loop spans 14 amino acids. From germline, CDR1 is MGHDK and CDR2 SYGVNS. V lost 4 bases, J lost 6 bases, and 15 bases lay in between. The entire variable domain, with the rest obtained from reference TRBV25-1 and TRBJ1-1, is as follows: EADIYQTPRYLVIGTGKKITLECSQTMGHDKMYWYQQDPGMELHLIHYSYGVNSTEKGDLSSESTVSRIRTEHFPLTLESARPSHTSQYLCASSGVGWASEAFFGQGTRLTVV.

V and J are TRBV4-2 and TRBJ1-5; D ambiguous. The CDR3 is made up of 13 amino acids. V gave up 0 bases and J gave up 7 bases, with 7 bases separating them. The germline V gene has CDR1 LGHNA and CDR2 YNFKEQ. The CDR3: CASSQDKEQPQHF. In DNA, the CDR3 is TGTGCCAGCAGCCAAGATAAGGAACAGCCCCAGCATTTT.